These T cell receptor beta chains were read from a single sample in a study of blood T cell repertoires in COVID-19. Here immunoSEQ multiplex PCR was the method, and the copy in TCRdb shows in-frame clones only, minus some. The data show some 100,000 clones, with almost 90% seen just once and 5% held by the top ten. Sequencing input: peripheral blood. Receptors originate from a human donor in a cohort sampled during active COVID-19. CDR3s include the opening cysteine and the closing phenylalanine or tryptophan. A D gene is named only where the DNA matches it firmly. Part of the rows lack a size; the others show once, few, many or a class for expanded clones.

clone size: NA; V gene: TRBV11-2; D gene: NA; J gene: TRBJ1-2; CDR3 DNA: TGTGCCAGCAGCACAGGGAACTATGGCTACACCTTC; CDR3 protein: CASSTGNYGYTF
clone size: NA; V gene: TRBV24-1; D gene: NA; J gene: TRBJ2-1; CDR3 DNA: TGTGCCACCAGTGATTTCTCCCCAGGGAATGAGCAGTTCTTC; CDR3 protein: CATSDFSPGNEQFF
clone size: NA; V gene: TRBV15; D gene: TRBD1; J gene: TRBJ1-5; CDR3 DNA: TGTGCCACCAGCGCGGGACAGGCTGATCAGCCCCAGCATTTT; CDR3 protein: CATSAGQADQPQHF
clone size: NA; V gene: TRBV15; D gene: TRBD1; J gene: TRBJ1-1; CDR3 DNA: TGTGCCACCAGCCGACGTAGGACAGGGGAAACTGAAGCTTTCTTT; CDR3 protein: CATSRRRTGETEAFF
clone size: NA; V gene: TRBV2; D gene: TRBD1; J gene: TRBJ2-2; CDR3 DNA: TGTGCCAGCGGGGTCACAGGGGACACCGGGGAGCTGTTTTTT; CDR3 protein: CASGVTGDTGELFF
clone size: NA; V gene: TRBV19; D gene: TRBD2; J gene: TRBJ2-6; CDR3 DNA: TGTGCCAGTACCTCGGGACTAGCGGGATCTGGGGCCAACGTCCTGACTTTC; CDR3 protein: CASTSGLAGSGANVLTF
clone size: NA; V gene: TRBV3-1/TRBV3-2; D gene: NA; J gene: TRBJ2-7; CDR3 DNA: TGTGCCAGCAGCCCTACCGGGGTTGAAGGGCAGTACTTC; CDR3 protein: CASSPTGVEGQYF
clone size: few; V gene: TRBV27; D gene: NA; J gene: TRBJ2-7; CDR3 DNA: TGTGCCAGCAGCTTGGGCTCCATCTACGAGCAGTACTTC; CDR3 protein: CASSLGSIYEQYF
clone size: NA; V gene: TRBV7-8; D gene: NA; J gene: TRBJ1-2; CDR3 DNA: TGTGCCAGCAGCACCGGGACAACGTTCTATGGCTACACCTTC; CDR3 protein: CASSTGTTFYGYTF
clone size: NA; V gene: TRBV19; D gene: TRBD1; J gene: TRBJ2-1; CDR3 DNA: TGTGCCAGTAATACAGGGGTGCTCTACAATGAGCAGTTCTTC; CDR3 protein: CASNTGVLYNEQFF
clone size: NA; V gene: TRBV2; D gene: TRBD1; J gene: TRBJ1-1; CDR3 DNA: TGTGCCAGCAGTGAAGCGCGGACAGGGGGCGCGTCAGCTTTCTTT; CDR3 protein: CASSEARTGGASAFF
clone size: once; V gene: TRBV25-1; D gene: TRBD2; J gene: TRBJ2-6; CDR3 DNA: TGTGCCAGCAGTGGGCTTAGCGGGAAGACCTCTGGGGCCAACGTCCTGACTTTC; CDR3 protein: CASSGLSGKTSGANVLTF
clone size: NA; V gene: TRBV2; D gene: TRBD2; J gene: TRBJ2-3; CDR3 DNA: TGTGCCAACGGGGGGACTAGCGGGACGGCATTCGCGGGCACAGATACGCAGTATTTT; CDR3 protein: CANGGTSGTAFAGTDTQYF
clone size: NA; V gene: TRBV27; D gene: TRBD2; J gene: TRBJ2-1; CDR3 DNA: TGTGCCAGCAGTTTGGCTGGACTAGCGACACACAATGAGCAGTTCTTC; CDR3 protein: CASSLAGLATHNEQFF
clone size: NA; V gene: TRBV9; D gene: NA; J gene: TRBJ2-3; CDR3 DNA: TGTGCCAGCAGCGTAGCCCCCCCAACAGATACGCAGTATTTT; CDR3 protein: CASSVAPPTDTQYF
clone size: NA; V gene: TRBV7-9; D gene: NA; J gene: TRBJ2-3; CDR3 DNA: TGTGCCAGCAGTCTGCCTCTAGACTCAGATACGCAGTATTTT; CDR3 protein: CASSLPLDSDTQYF
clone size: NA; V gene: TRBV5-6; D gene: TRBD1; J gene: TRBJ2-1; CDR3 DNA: TGTGCCAGCAGCTTGGGGACAGGGAGCTCCTACAATGAGCAGTTCTTC; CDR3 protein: CASSLGTGSSYNEQFF
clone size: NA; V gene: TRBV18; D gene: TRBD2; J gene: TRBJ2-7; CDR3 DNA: TGTGCCAGCTCACCCTTGGGGGGAAGTCTAGCGGGAGTCTCCTACGAGCAGTACTTC; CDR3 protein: CASSPLGGSLAGVSYEQYF
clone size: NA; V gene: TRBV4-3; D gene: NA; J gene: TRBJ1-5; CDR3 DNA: TGCGCCAGCAGCCAAGATCAGGCACATTATCAGCCCCAGCATTTT; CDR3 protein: CASSQDQAHYQPQHF
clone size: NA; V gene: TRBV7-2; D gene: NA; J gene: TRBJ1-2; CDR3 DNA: TGTGCCAGCAGCTTAGAGGCTAGGACCGGGGGGGCGGGCTACACCTTC; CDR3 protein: CASSLEARTGGAGYTF
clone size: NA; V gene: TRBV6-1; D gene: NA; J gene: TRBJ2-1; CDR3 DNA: TGTGCCAGCAGTGAATCATGGCCTCGACTCCAGACCTACAATGAGCAGTTCTTC; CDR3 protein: CASSESWPRLQTYNEQFF
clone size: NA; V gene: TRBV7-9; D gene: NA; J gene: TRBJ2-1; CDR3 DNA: TGTGCCAGCAGCTTAACCCTAAGCTCCTACAATGAGCAGTTCTTC; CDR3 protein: CASSLTLSSYNEQFF
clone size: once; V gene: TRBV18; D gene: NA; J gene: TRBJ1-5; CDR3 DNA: TGTGCCAGCTCAGACAGCAACAATCAGCCCCAGCATTTT; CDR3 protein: CASSDSNNQPQHF
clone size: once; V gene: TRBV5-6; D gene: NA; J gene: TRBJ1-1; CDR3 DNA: TGTGCCAGCAGCTTGGCCTCATATAGGAACACTGAAGCTTTCTTT; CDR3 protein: CASSLASYRNTEAFF
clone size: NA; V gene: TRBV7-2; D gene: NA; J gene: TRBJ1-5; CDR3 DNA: TGTGCCAGCGCGGGGTACCATAGCAATCAGCCCCAGCATTTT; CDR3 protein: CASAGYHSNQPQHF
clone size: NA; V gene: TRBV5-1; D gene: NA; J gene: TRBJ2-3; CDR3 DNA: TGCGCCAGCAGCTTGGATCCCGGGACTTCAGATACGCAGTATTTT; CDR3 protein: CASSLDPGTSDTQYF
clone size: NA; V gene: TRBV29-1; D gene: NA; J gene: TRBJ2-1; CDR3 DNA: TGCAGCGTATTGGAGGGATACAATGAGCAGTTCTTC; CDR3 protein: CSVLEGYNEQFF
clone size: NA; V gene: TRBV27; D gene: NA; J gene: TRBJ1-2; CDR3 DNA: TGTGCCAGCAGTTTAGGGGGGGTGGACAACTATGGCTACACCTTC; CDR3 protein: CASSLGGVDNYGYTF
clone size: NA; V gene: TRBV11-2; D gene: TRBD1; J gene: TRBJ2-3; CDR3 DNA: TGTGCCAGCAGCTTAACAGGGGGCCCGAAAGATACGCAGTATTTT; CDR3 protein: CASSLTGGPKDTQYF
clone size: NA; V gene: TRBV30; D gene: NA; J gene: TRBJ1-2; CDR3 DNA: TGTGCCTGGAGTAAAAACCAACGGGATGGCTACACCTTC; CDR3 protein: CAWSKNQRDGYTF
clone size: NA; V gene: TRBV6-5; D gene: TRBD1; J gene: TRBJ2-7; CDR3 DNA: TGTGCCAGCAGTTTCGGGACAGGGGTTTTAGGGGAGCAGTACTTC; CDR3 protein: CASSFGTGVLGEQYF
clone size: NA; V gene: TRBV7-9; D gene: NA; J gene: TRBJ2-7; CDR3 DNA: TGTGCCAGCAGCTCCCAGTATGAGCAGTACTTC; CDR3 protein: CASSSQYEQYF
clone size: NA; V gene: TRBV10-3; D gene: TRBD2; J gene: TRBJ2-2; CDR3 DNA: TGTGCCATCAGTGGCCAGCGGGAGGGGAACACCGGGGAGCTGTTTTTT; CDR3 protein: CAISGQREGNTGELFF
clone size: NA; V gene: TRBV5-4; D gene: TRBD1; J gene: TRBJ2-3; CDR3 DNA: TGTGCCAGCAGCCGAGGGACAGGACGGGCAGATACGCAGTATTTT; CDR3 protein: CASSRGTGRADTQYF
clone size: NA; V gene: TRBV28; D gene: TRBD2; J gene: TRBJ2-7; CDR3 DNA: TGTGCCAGCAGTTTAACCGGGACTAGCGGGAGGGTGGTCGACGAGCAGTACTTC; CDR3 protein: CASSLTGTSGRVVDEQYF
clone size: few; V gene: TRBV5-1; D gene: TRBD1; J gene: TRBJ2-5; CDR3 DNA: TGCGCCAGCAGCTGGAGGGGACAGGGAGATTCCCAGTACTTC; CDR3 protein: CASSWRGQGDSQYF
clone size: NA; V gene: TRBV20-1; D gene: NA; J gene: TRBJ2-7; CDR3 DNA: TGCAGTGCCTCAGGAAACTACGAGCAGTACTTC; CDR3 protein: CSASGNYEQYF
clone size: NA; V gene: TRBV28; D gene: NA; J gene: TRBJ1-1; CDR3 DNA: TGTGCCAGCAGTCCTGATAGCGCTGAAGCTTTCTTT; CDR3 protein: CASSPDSAEAFF
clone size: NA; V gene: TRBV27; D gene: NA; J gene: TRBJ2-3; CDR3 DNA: TGTGCCAGCTCCCACACAGATACGCAGTATTTT; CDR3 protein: CASSHTDTQYF